This TCR beta chain originates from a study of cytomegalovirus exposure and HLA in healthy donors (dated by TCRdb to the late 2010s). Context from the whole study: According to an earlier analysis of a few hundred of the donors, about 179 million T cells yielded approximately 120 million unique TCR beta sequences and about 300 Gb of sequence data. About 330 gigabases of sequencing data and approximately 91 million unique TCR sequences made up an early release that covered under 750 HLA-typed donors. Of the roughly 400 genotyped donors, about 80% fell in the genetic ancestry cluster associated with self-reported Caucasian donors. The aim of the study was to test whether cataloging public T cell receptors could identify signatures of past pathogen exposure. Using immunosequencing, the study profiled T cell repertoires from about 650 subjects and related those repertoires to cytomegalovirus serostatus. A separate validation cohort of roughly 120 different subjects was used in addition to the roughly 700-subject first cohort. High-throughput TCR immunosequencing, statistical association of individual TCRs with disease status, and machine learning were combined to predict cytomegalovirus infection status. To study patterns of TCR occurrence, a later analysis re-analyzed previously published TCR beta repertoires from around 660 donors and added high-resolution HLA genotyping. In the later analysis, no new phenotypic data were used to find candidate immune exposures; instead, reliance was placed on TCR beta sequences and their occurrence across donors. An earlier analysis of around 640 of the donors used high-throughput TCR beta sequencing to judge whether each TCR beta V gene segment behaved as functional or pseudogenic. Alongside the repertoire data, information on donor age, sex, ethnicity and CMV serostatus was compiled. A later genetic analysis used genome-wide SNP genotypes for about 65% of the roughly 670 donors, treating that subset as a discovery cohort. All discovery cohort repertoires had been generated on a single sequencing platform. Both class I and class II loci were covered by HLA typing, at four-digit resolution. The number of typed donors differed by locus: about 629-630 for A, B, C, DRB1 and DQB1; 500 to 550 for DQA1; approximately 600 for DPA1; and roughly 490 for DPB1. Four or five DR-DQ haplotypes were handled as single units for association and clustering because linkage in the cohort was strong. Among almost 400 genotyped donors of the cohort, an average of about 240,000 unique TCR beta nucleotide sequences were sequenced per donor, 15% to 20% of them non-productive.

The CDR3 goes from the cysteine to the phenylalanine over 17 residues. The sequence is cut down to CDR3 DNA, 51 bases in frame from base 1. CDR1 is given as MDHEN and CDR2 as SYDVKM, both from the germline V gene. V is reduced by 2 bases and J by 0 bases, leaving a spacing of 11 bases between them. There are a few counts of this clone. The antigen it recognizes is unknown. Base-call qualities are not available, and no considerably larger clone is one nucleotide away. The library was prepared using the immunoSEQ multiplex PCR assay. The multiplex PCR relied on a mix of 60 forward primers for TCR Vbeta segments and 13 reverse primers for TCR Jbeta segments. The CDR3 region of rearranged TCR beta genes was amplified from genomic DNA with a multiplex PCR assay. On the Illumina HiSeq System, the amplified TCR beta libraries were sequenced as 87-base-pair reads. As for the original processing: In a later analysis, some 80 million unique TCR beta chains were counted across the 650 to 700 repertoires, and roughly 11 million of these chains were shared by at least two donors. To remove PCR and sequencing errors, raw reads were error-corrected and collapsed into unique sequences using a nearest-neighbor algorithm that merged closely related sequences. V, D and J gene segments were assigned by aligning CDR3 sequences to IMGT reference sequences. Each retained sequence needed at least a six-nucleotide match to both a V gene segment and a J gene segment. A rearrangement was called productive if the CDR3 had no stop codons and remained in frame with V and J, and every other rearrangement was called non-productive. Following IMGT convention, CDR3 was defined as the stretch from the second conserved V-encoded cysteine up to the conserved J-encoded phenylalanine. In an earlier analysis of some 550 of the donors, sequences lacking an unambiguous match to a single V gene segment were excluded. An earlier analysis of several hundred of the donors called V segments functional above 56.7% productive rearrangements and segregating when the between-donor standard deviation exceeded 5%. A statistical classification framework was built for diagnosing cytomegalovirus status from the catalog of TCR beta chain sequences. In a later analysis, TCR nucleotide sequences were compared against IMGT/GENE-DB human TR gene sequences so that V and J genes could be assigned. The TCRdist pipeline was used in a later analysis to assign CDR3 sequences and most-parsimonious VDJ recombination scenarios. In a later analysis, every TCR beta chain was defined by the combination of its CDR3 amino acid sequence and its V-gene family, and reads without a unique V-gene family were dropped. A later analysis removed 592 highly shared, low-generation-probability nucleotide sequences to deal with suspected cross-contamination and a sequencing artifact. A later analysis calculated a clonal expansion index for each public chain from normalized within-repertoire ranks of inferred template counts. A later analysis computed generation probabilities with a VDJ recombination model fitted to out-of-frame rearrangements, and checked the results against IGoR. In a later analysis, hypergeometric tests were used to score TCR-TCR, TCR-HLA and TCR-CMV co-occurrence, with a repertoire-size bias correction applied to TCR pairs. In a later analysis, false discovery rates were estimated by permuting HLA or CMV assignments 20 times. A later analysis grouped co-occurring TCRs with DBSCAN, adding TCRdist sequence similarity when clustering within HLA-allele-positive subsets. Repertoires with fewer than 30,000 or more than 120,000 public chains, plus five repertoires with anomalous nucleotide sharing, were excluded from co-occurrence clustering. As stored in TCRdb, this immuneACCESS dataset retains in-frame rearrangements with V and J assigned. A fraction of the clones does not appear; measured against another copy, unresolved V genes explain less than half of the discrepancy, and the remainder lacks a known reason. The V and J calls and clone size come from that table; D and trimming were worked out from the DNA. This sample has 150,000 to 180,000 clones in its table, and around three quarters of those were observed once. Roughly 4% of the sample is in the top ten clones.

Study-level results and caveats: According to a later analysis, most CMV-associated TCR beta chains appeared to be HLA-restricted, and the HLA associations seemed to be driven largely by CMV exposure. A group of highly shared sequence variants was considered likely to be a technical artifact of the sequencing pipeline. A later genetic analysis reported fewer N-insertions in productive TCRs among donors in an Asian-associated ancestry cluster than the roughly 620-donor mean. A further reported finding was that TCR beta sequences accurately predicted the HLA-A and HLA-B alleles for most subjects in the first cohort. Sequencing depth was assumed to be roughly uniform across donors in the presence/absence analyses, though that assumption may not hold. Because the 87-base-pair reads could not distinguish some IMGT-functional V segments, including TRBV6-2 and TRBV6-3, those segments were excluded. An earlier analysis of roughly 570 of the donors showed that most TCR beta V segments appeared in productive rearrangements either about 87% or about 30% of the time, which broadly matched IMGT annotations. The study listed over 150 TCR beta chains as associated with cytomegalovirus. Strong co-occurrence of HLA alleles, especially DR and DQ, made assigning TCR associations to individual alleles difficult. Immune exposure information for the cohort was limited to CMV serostatus. In a later analysis, several top co-occurrence clusters were reported to appear linked to parvovirus B19, influenza, CMV and Epstein-Barr virus. In vitro tests confirmed that three of the cytomegalovirus-associated TCR beta chains recognize cytomegalovirus antigens. In a later analysis, HLA-associated TCR beta chains showed more clonal expansion and lower generation probabilities than non-associated chains that were equally common. V-gene and J-gene trimming of TCR beta chains was associated with a missense DCLRE1C variant in a later genetic analysis, and the association was replicated in an independent cohort. A later analysis associated roughly 17,000 TCR beta sequences with specific HLA alleles at a false discovery rate of 0.05. Most TCR sequences were observed very rarely across donors, whereas some public TCRs were present in many individuals. The cohort was sequenced for TCR beta chains only, and without alpha or paired-chain data the features that could be detected were limited. Because counts were too low, 15 to 20 rarely observed V segments, including chromosome 9 orphons, were excluded from the earlier analysis of some 540 of the donors. Linkage disequilibrium might explain the correlated functional status among segregating V segments, but an unknown experimental factor could not be excluded. According to a later analysis, TCR association rates differed among HLA loci, with DRB1 alleles showing the most associated TCRs and HLA-C alleles showing the fewest. Because HLA typing was missing for some donors at each locus, association tests included only the typed subset. According to the authors, the approach could potentially be generalized to other disease states and immunological phenotypes. Cytomegalovirus status was reported to be diagnosed by the classifier with high specificity and sensitivity in both the original and validation cohorts.

The cohort comprised 710 or so healthy bone marrow donors. At the time of sampling, all cohort members were nominally healthy, though unrecorded immune exposures were likely present. The donor tested CMV seronegative and was one of the 352 seronegative cohort members. Each donor provided a peripheral blood sample, and peripheral blood mononuclear cells were used for TCR beta sequencing. Genomic DNA extraction from the blood cell samples was performed with the Qiagen DNeasy Blood Extraction Kit. This clonotype was obtained from a woman aged 35 to 49 in good health and CMV-seronegative. Here the chain combines TRBV28 and TRBJ1-6; 6 matching bases give a weak D call of TRBD1. Input material: PBMCs. For the CDR3, the sequence is CASSLADRSSYNSPLHF. The DNA is as follows: TGTGCCAGCAGTTTAGCCGACAGGAGCTCCTATAATTCACCCCTCCACTTT.